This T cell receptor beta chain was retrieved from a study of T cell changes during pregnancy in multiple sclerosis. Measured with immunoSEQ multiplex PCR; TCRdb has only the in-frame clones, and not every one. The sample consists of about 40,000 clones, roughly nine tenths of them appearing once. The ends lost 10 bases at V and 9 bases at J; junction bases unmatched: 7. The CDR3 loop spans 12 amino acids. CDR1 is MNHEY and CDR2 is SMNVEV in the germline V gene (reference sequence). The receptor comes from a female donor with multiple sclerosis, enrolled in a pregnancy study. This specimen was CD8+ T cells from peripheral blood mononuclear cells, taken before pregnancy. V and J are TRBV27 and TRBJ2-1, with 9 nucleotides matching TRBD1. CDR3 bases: TGTGCCACCGGGACAGGGTCGACTGAGCAGTTCTTC. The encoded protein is CATGTGSTEQFF.